These 28 T cell receptor beta chains were sequenced from one sample in a study of T-cell reconstitution after alpha-beta-depleted transplantation in children. Unique molecular identifiers featured in how the TCRbeta library was prepared. TCRdb itself ran the PCR reads through MiXCR, one entry per CDR3 protein. Of roughly 24,000 distinct CDR3 sequences listed, under 13% are singletons. Specimen: PBMCs from the stem cell graft donor, collected from the stem cell graft. The receptors were sampled from a human donor who donated a stem cell graft to a child with chronic granulomatous disease.

The chain carries TRBV20-1 and TRBJ1-5; 8 bases align to TRBD1. The V segment lost 5 bases and the J segment 6 bases; nucleotides outside the gene matches: 12. The CDR3 has 15 residues. Per germline, CDR1 DFQATT and CDR2 SNEGSKA (reference sequence). CDR3 sequence: CSAAEQGVRLQPQHF. The CDR3 DNA is TGCAGTGCTGCGGAACAGGGGGTCAGACTTCAGCCCCAGCATTTT.

Many counts were recorded for this clonotype. For the CDR3, the DNA is TGCGCCAGCAGCTCCGGGACAGGGTACGAGCAGTACTTC. As protein: CASSSGTGYEQYF. The rearrangement uses TRBV5-1 and TRBJ2-7, with 9 bases lining up with TRBD1. Trimming took 3 bases from V and 4 from J; bases not matched to a gene: 2. Germline CDR1 and CDR2: SGHRS and YFSETQ. CDR3 length: 13 residues. The complete variable domain, with remaining parts taken from reference TRBV5-1 and TRBJ2-7, reads KAGVTQTPRYLIKTRGQQVTLSCSPISGHRSVSWYQQTPGQGLQFLFEYFSETQRNKGNFPGRFSGRQFSNSRSEMNVSTLELGDSALYLCASSSGTGYEQYFGPGTRLTVT.

This clonotype was detected many times. The chain employs TRBV5-6 and TRBJ2-1; TRBD1 matches 7 bases. The CDR3 loop spans 13 amino acids. V shed 3 bases, J shed 3 bases, and the junction held 0 bases outside the gene matches. Germline V gene data show CDR1 as SGHDT and CDR2 as YYEEEE. CDR3 nucleotides: TGTGCCAGCAGCTCAGGGGGCTACAATGAGCAGTTCTTC. Protein: CASSSGGYNEQFF.

By frequency in the sample, this clonotype is medium-sized (0.01 to 0.1%). The chain is built from TRBV27 and TRBJ2-1, with 9 nucleotides matching TRBD2. This CDR3 is 17 amino acids long. V lost 4 bases and J lost 6; bases outside the gene matches: 13. Germline V gene lookup returns CDR1 MNHEY and CDR2 SMNVEV (reference sequence). The CDR3 here is CASSSPQTSGRSNEQFF. CDR3 DNA: TGTGCCAGCAGTTCGCCCCAGACTAGCGGTAGGAGCAATGAGCAGTTCTTC.

This clonotype was counted many times. The rearrangement links TRBV29-1 to TRBJ1-1, with TRBD1 as a possible D gene (5 bases). Germline loops: CDR1 SQVTM, CDR2 ANQGSEA. CDR3 size: 16 residues. V gave up 3 bases and J gave up 1 base, with 18 bases separating them. CDR3 loop: CSVDWVETAWNTEAFF. The CDR3 DNA sequence: TGCAGCGTTGATTGGGTCGAGACAGCTTGGAACACTGAAGCTTTCTTT. Variable domain in full (rest from reference TRBV29-1 and TRBJ1-1): SAVISQKPSRDICQRGTSLTIQCQVDSQVTMMFWYRQQPGQSLTLIATANQGSEATYESGFVIDKFPISRPNLTFSTLTVSNMSPEDSSIYLCSVDWVETAWNTEAFFGQGTRLTVV.

In the case of this clonotype: Since a much larger clone is just one base distant, this may be a read error. This chain links TRBV2 with TRBJ2-4; D is ambiguous. The CDR3 consists of 14 residues. The germline gives CDR1 SNHLY, CDR2 FYNNEI. This CDR3 is CASSDPLRKNSQYF. CDR3 DNA: TGTGCCAGCAGTGATCCTCTCAGGAAAAACAGTCAGTACTTC.

This clonotype was recorded at least ten times. The J gene is TRBJ2-3, the V gene TRBV7-9, with D tentatively TRBD1 or TRBD2 (6 bases each). V was cut by 3 bases and J by 0 bases, with 10 bases left in between. This CDR3 contains 15 residues. The V gene's germline CDR1 is SEHNR and CDR2 FQNEAQ (reference sequence). The chain's CDR3 is CASSFRGGSTDTQYF. The CDR3 DNA sequence: TGTGCCAGCAGCTTCAGAGGGGGGAGCACAGATACGCAGTATTTT.

This clonotype was seen a handful of times. The chain carries TRBV3-1 and TRBJ2-4; 10 positions match TRBD1. CDR3 length equals 17 residues. Germline V lookup: CDR1 LGHDT, CDR2 YNNKEL (reference sequence). Trimming took 11 bases from V and 0 from J; bases not matched to a gene: 13. The CDR3 bases are TGTGCCTGCTGCCCAGACAGGGGGCGACTAGCCAAAAACATTCAGTACTTC. Translating gives CACCPDRGRLAKNIQYF.

The genes are TRBV7-9 and TRBJ1-5, with D unclear. CDR3 length: 14 amino acids. V lost 5 bases and J 3 bases, leaving 11 bases between the germline ends. The germline V gene has CDR1 SEHNR and CDR2 FQNEAQ (reference sequence). In DNA form, the CDR3 reads TGTGCCAGCAGCATTGGGCAGTCCAATCAGCCCCAGCATTTT. This translates into CASSIGQSNQPQHF. The full variable domain, with the rest looked up from reference TRBV7-9 and TRBJ1-5, is DTGVSQNPRHKITKRGQNVTFRCDPISEHNRLYWYRQTLGQGPEFLTYFQNEAQLEKSRLLSDRFSAERPKGSFSTLEIQRTEQGDSAMYLCASSIGQSNQPQHFGDGTRLSIL.

This clonotype was detected ten times or more. The chain employs TRBV7-9 and TRBJ1-1; D is uncertain. The germline gives CDR1 SEHNR, CDR2 FQNEAQ (reference sequence). V lost 7 bases, J lost 1 base, and 13 bases lay in between. The CDR3 length is 14 residues. The CDR3 DNA reads TGTGCCAGCACCAAGGGCCTTCGGAACACTGAAGCTTTCTTT. Its translation is CASTKGLRNTEAFF.

Relative to its sample, this clonotype is medium-sized (0.01 to 0.1%). The chain uses TRBV7-8 and TRBJ1-6; D not certain. Trimming removed 0 bases at V and 5 bases at J, with 8 bases between. Germline lookup yields CDR1 SGHVS and CDR2 FQNEAQ. The CDR3 contains 15 residues. The CDR3 DNA follows: TGTGCCAGCAGCTTAGCCAGGAGCAATAATTCACCCCTCCACTTT. It encodes CASSLARSNNSPLHF.

This clonotype was observed many times. This chain links TRBV5-5 with TRBJ2-1; 7 bases agree with TRBD1. The CDR3 spans 17 residues. The V gene end was trimmed by 0 bases and the J gene end by 4 bases; junction bases not matched to a gene: 10. In germline, CDR1 is SGHKS, CDR2 YYEKEE (reference sequence). CDR3 sequence (DNA): TGTGCCAGCAGCTTGGCGACAGGGAGTTCAAATTACAATGAGCAGTTCTTC. This translates into CASSLATGSSNYNEQFF.

This clonotype was seen at least ten times. The chain couples TRBV29-1 to TRBJ2-7; possible D gene TRBD2, 5 bases. CDR1 is SQVTM, CDR2 ANQGSEA, per germline. The CDR3 consists of 13 residues. Trimming removed 4 bases from V and 3 bases from J, with 13 bases in between. CDR3 loop: CSVGGGSGYEQYF. The CDR3 coding sequence is TGCAGCGTTGGAGGCGGGTCGGGCTACGAGCAGTACTTC.

This clonotype has ten or more counts. V is TRBV27 and J is TRBJ1-2, with 7 bases aligning to TRBD1. The germline gives CDR1 MNHEY, CDR2 SMNVEV (reference sequence). The V segment lost 5 bases and the J segment 1 base; nucleotides outside the gene matches: 7. The CDR3 totals 15 residues. CDR3 amino acids: CASSASGGNNYGYTF. The CDR3, as DNA: TGTGCCAGCAGTGCCTCAGGGGGGAATAACTATGGCTACACCTTC.

This clonotype has a count of ten or more. V is TRBV12-3 or TRBV12-4 and J is TRBJ2-5; D is possibly TRBD1 (5 bases). The CDR3 has 14 amino acids. Deletions cut 0 bases from V and 4 bases from J, with 9 bases between. In DNA, the CDR3 is TGTGCCAGCAGTTTAGCGCTCCAGGGAGAGACCCAGTACTTC. Its protein is CASSLALQGETQYF.

The V gene is TRBV28, the J gene TRBJ1-2, with 7 bases matching TRBD1. CDR3 length: 14 amino acids. The V segment lost 8 bases and the J segment 3 bases; nucleotides outside the gene matches: 9. Germline CDR1 reads MDHEN; CDR2 reads SYDVKM. The CDR3 bases are TGTGCCAGCCGGGACAGCAGAGATCACTATGGCTACACCTTC. Translated, it gives CASRDSRDHYGYTF.

In its sample, this clonotype was seen many times. This chain links TRBV5-1 with TRBJ2-3; 8 bases align to TRBD2. From germline, CDR1 is SGHRS and CDR2 YFSETQ. J was trimmed by 2 bases and V by 2 bases; bases with no gene match: 4. The CDR3 sequence is 15 residues long. CDR3 protein: CASSLAAGDTDTQYF. CDR3 DNA: TGCGCCAGCAGCTTAGCAGCGGGGGACACAGATACGCAGTATTTT.

This clonotype was observed at least ten times. The CDR3, as DNA: TGTGCCAGCAGCTCCGACAGGGCTCGAGGCTACACCTTC. Translation gives CASSSDRARGYTF. This chain joins TRBV12-3 or TRBV12-4 and TRBJ1-2, with 7 bases lining up with TRBD1. J was trimmed by 8 bases and V by 6 bases; bases with no gene match: 9. This CDR3 region has 13 residues.

This clonotype occurred many times. DNA of the CDR3: TGTGCCAGCAGCTTAGTACAGTTCAATCAGCCCCAGCATTTT. Its translation: CASSLVQFNQPQHF. V and J are TRBV7-2 and TRBJ1-5; D ambiguous. CDR3 length equals 14 residues. V was trimmed by 1 base and J by 3 bases, leaving 7 bases between them. In germline, CDR1 is SGHTA, CDR2 FQGNSA.

Ten or more counts support this clonotype. The chain uses TRBV5-1 and TRBJ1-2; D gene uncertain. The CDR3 totals 13 residues. Germline V gene sequence: CDR1 SGHRS, CDR2 YFSETQ. V was trimmed by 0 bases and J by 8 bases, leaving 11 bases between them. CDR3 in DNA: TGCGCCAGCAGCTTGGCAGGATCTGGGGGCTACACCTTC. This codes for CASSLAGSGGYTF.

The gene calls are TRBV5-6 and TRBJ2-3; D call uncertain. Germline V gives CDR1 SGHDT, CDR2 YYEEEE. Trimming stripped 0 bases from V and 7 bases from J, with 12 bases between. There are 14 residues in the CDR3. The CDR3 here is CASSLVAAGHTQYF. The CDR3 DNA is TGTGCCAGCAGCTTGGTGGCGGCAGGTCATACGCAGTATTTT.

This clonotype was seen many times. This rearrangement joins TRBV29-1 to TRBJ2-3, with D unresolved. CDR1 SQVTM and CDR2 ANQGSEA come from the germline V gene. V dropped 6 bases and J dropped 6 bases, with 10 bases sitting between them. This CDR3 has 11 amino acids. CDR3 region: CSVTEGDTQYF. The CDR3 DNA reads TGCAGCGTCACGGAAGGGGATACGCAGTATTTT.

The sample holds many counts of this clonotype. V gene TRBV29-1 combines with J gene TRBJ2-1, with 10 bases identical to TRBD1. Trimming at V came to 5 bases and at J to 5 bases, leaving 3 bases not matched to a gene. The V gene's germline CDR1 is SQVTM and CDR2 ANQGSEA. There are 13 residues in the CDR3. The CDR3 loop is CSVPGQGDNEQFF. Here the CDR3 DNA reads TGCAGCGTTCCCGGACAGGGGGACAATGAGCAGTTCTTC.

In its sample, this clonotype was seen many times. The chain recombines TRBV7-6 with TRBJ1-1; 8 positions match TRBD1. CDR3 length: 13 residues. Germline V gives CDR1 SGHVS, CDR2 FNYEAQ. V was pared by 4 bases and J by 6 bases, with 4 bases of the junction left unmatched. The CDR3 nucleotides read TGTGCCAGCAGCTCCACAGGGGGAGCTGAAGCTTTCTTT. Translated: CASSSTGGAEAFF.

This clonotype was recorded at least ten times. The CDR3 loop reads CASSGQGTYEQYF. The CDR3 coding sequence is TGTGCCAGCAGCGGACAGGGGACCTACGAGCAGTACTTC. V usage is TRBV2 and J usage is TRBJ2-7; TRBD1 agrees at 9 bases. The CDR3 is 13 residues long. The J segment lost 2 bases and the V segment lost 6 bases, leaving 2 bases of the junction unmatched. Germline CDR1 is SNHLY and CDR2 is FYNNEI.

This clonotype was counted at least ten times. The chain carries TRBV5-1 and TRBJ2-3; D gene unclear. The CDR3 contains 14 residues. Germline lookup yields CDR1 SGHRS and CDR2 YFSETQ. V was clipped by 0 bases and J by 2 bases, with 7 bases between them. The CDR3: CASSLERNTDTQYF. The DNA of the CDR3 is TGCGCCAGCAGCTTGGAACGGAACACAGATACGCAGTATTTT. Full variable domain (outside the CDR3, taken from reference TRBV5-1 and TRBJ2-3): KAGVTQTPRYLIKTRGQQVTLSCSPISGHRSVSWYQQTPGQGLQFLFEYFSETQRNKGNFPGRFSGRQFSNSRSEMNVSTLELGDSALYLCASSLERNTDTQYFGPGTRLTVL.

At least ten counts were recorded for this clonotype. The genes are TRBV7-9 and TRBJ1-1; D unclear. With 6 bases removed from V and 1 base from J, the gap between germline ends came to 9 bases. Germline loops: CDR1 SEHNR, CDR2 FQNEAQ (reference sequence). CDR3 length: 13 residues. The CDR3 protein is CASRKIPNTEAFF. The DNA of the CDR3 is TGTGCCAGCAGAAAGATACCGAACACTGAAGCTTTCTTT. The full variable domain, with the rest looked up from reference TRBV7-9 and TRBJ1-1, is DTGVSQNPRHKITKRGQNVTFRCDPISEHNRLYWYRQTLGQGPEFLTYFQNEAQLEKSRLLSDRFSAERPKGSFSTLEIQRTEQGDSAMYLCASRKIPNTEAFFGQGTRLTVV.

This clonotype was observed many times. The J gene is TRBJ2-3, the V gene TRBV15; D possibly corresponds to TRBD1 (6 bases). Trimming stripped 9 bases from V and 2 bases from J, with 12 bases between. The germline V gene has CDR1 LNHNV and CDR2 YYDKDF (reference sequence). CDR3 length: 13 amino acids. Written as DNA, the CDR3 is TGTGCCACTTCAGGGGCCCTCACAGATACGCAGTATTTT. This encodes CATSGALTDTQYF.